This TCR beta chain comes out of a study of T-cell memory formation after mild COVID-19 (dated by TCRdb to 2020 to 2022). Concerning the study at large: TCR sequence clusters from the two donors were found to be largely donor specific. In two donors, T-cell clones that expanded and contracted after mild COVID-19 were tracked by sequencing TCRalpha and TCRbeta repertoires over time. Two young, previously healthy adult volunteers, one female and one male, were included in the cohort. Here is what the overall study found, with its caveats: Contracting CD4+ clones were located mainly in the CM and EM memory subsets, whereas CD8+ clones were found to be enriched in EMRA. Some responding clones were detected in pre-infection memory, suggesting pre-existing cross-reactive memory T cells joined the SARS-CoV-2 response. The study included only a couple of mild cases, and larger cohorts that include severe cases with pre-infection samples were judged to be necessary. The second-wave clones that peaked on day 37 were not confirmed to be SARS-CoV-2 specific. Clones contracting from day 15 to 85 had balanced CD4/CD8 phenotypes, while a second wave expanding from day 15 to 37 was biased towards CD4+.

PBMCs were isolated by Ficoll-Paque density gradient centrifugation. Looking up the germline V gene yields CDR1 LGHNA and CDR2 YSLEER. The CDR3 runs 16 residues from the cysteine to the phenylalanine. This entry keeps only the CDR3 DNA: 48 bases, framed from base 1. The V and J ends are trimmed by 0 bases and 1 base, leaving 10 bases between them. Sequencing relied on an Illumina NovaSeq 6000. TCRalpha and TCRbeta cDNA libraries were built by 5'RACE with constant-segment primers, adding sample barcodes and unique molecular identifiers. Trizol reagent was used to extract RNA from every sample. Libraries were amplified in two PCR steps, with a second sample barcode and Illumina TruSeq adapters added in the second step. Sequencing of libraries was performed on an Illumina NovaSeq with 2 x 150 bp paired-end reads. In the paper's pipeline: With migec v1.2.7, reads were demultiplexed and then collapsed into UMI-guided consensus sequences. Using mixcr v2.1.11, UMI consensuses were aligned to TRA and TRB V and J templates and then assembled into clonotypes. A clonotype was counted as expanded or contracted only when both edgeR and NoisET called the clonotype significant, with the noise models trained on biological replicates. For edgeR calls, a false discovery rate-adjusted p below 0.01 and a log2 fold-change threshold of 1 were applied. As an exploratory analysis of dynamics, max-normalized trajectories of the 1000 most abundant clonotypes were examined with PCA combined with hierarchical clustering. Separately sequenced CD4+ and CD8+ repertoires were used to assign a CD4 or CD8 phenotype to each responding clone. Starting from the raw public reads, TCRdb applied fastp trimming at Q25, assembled clones with MiXCR and retained in-frame beta chains. Rows are unified per CDR3 protein, each entry keeping the most common DNA and genes. TCRdb, rather than the study authors, made the V and J calls. This sample is represented by some 120,000 distinct CDR3 sequences; about 5.9% of them were singletons. The ten most abundant clones make up 2% to 2.5% of the sample.

This clonotype has a count of ten or more. This receptor's antigen is unknown. Qualities for individual bases were not recorded, and no much larger clone is one base off. The rearrangement combines TRBV4-3 with TRBJ2-1; TRBD2 is possibly the D segment (5 matching bases). This receptor was obtained from an adult woman who had mild COVID-19 (a few samples of this study predate the infection). The sample titles of this study are shuffled in the database, so cell type and time point are left out; the donor was told from shared clones. Sequenced sample: PBMCs or a T cell subset sorted from them (not recorded which). The CDR3 reads CASSQEFTGSYNEQFF. At the DNA level, the sequence is TGCGCCAGCAGCCAAGAGTTTACGGGGTCCTACAATGAGCAGTTCTTC.